This T cell receptor (beta chain) was identified in a study of CD8 T cells in ankylosing spondylitis. From germline, CDR1 is SGHDN and CDR2 FVKESK. The CDR3 sequence is 15 residues long. V dropped 6 bases and J dropped 1 base, with 14 bases sitting between them. TCRdb used MiXCR to reprocess the 5' RACE reads, holding one entry per CDR3 protein. Counted here are about 360,000 distinct CDR3 sequences, about 14% occurring once; the ten biggest clones make up 1.1%. This TCR was recovered from a male donor with ankylosing spondylitis or in good health (not recorded which). V gene TRBV14 combines with J gene TRBJ2-3; possible D gene TRBD2, 7 bases. Sequencing input: blood, either unsorted or a sorted T cell fraction (not recorded which). The CDR3 loop is CASSFGGPGTDTQYF. CDR3 nucleotide sequence: TGTGCCAGCAGTTTCGGGGGGCCCGGCACAGATACGCAGTATTTT.